This T cell receptor (beta chain) was sequenced in a study of quantifying T cell responses using KT2 cells. Background on the study: Reverse transcription used primers in the TCR alpha and beta constant regions. Under optimum conditions, T4 ligation efficiency was estimated at more than 10%. The second PCR ran as a qPCR until a predetermined fluorescence threshold was reached.

General study findings and limits: The number of KT2 alpha and beta sequences was a linear function of input KT2 cells.

KT2, a clone with a known TCR, was spiked into unfractionated PBMC. This clonotype has more than one count but fewer than ten. The antigen is unknown. Germline V gene lookup returns CDR1 DFQATT and CDR2 SNEGSKA (reference sequence). This CDR3 has 12 residues. V lost 3 bases, J lost 4 bases, and 2 bases stayed unmatched. A single-stranded UMI oligo with SP2 sequence was ligated to cDNA 3' ends. An equimolar mix of RC1.1 and RC1.2 primed the beta chain across TRBC1 and TRBC2. TCRdb processed the UMI-ligation and nested PCR reads anew with MiXCR; each CDR3 protein has one entry. The data show tens of thousands of distinct CDR3 sequences, under 7.5% seen once.

The sample comprised PBMCs spiked with cells of the T cell clone KT2. The clonotype originates from a human donor. The V gene is TRBV20-1, the J gene TRBJ2-7, with 8 nucleotides matching TRBD1. The CDR3 region is CSASDRGYEQYF. In nucleotides, the CDR3 is TGCAGTGCTAGTGACAGGGGTTACGAGCAGTACTTC.